The 18 T cell receptor beta chains given below trace back to one sample, sequenced in a study of shared clonotypes between healthy human individuals. Profiling relied on immunoSEQ multiplex PCR, and the TCRdb table lists in-frame clones only, not all of them. Of around 2,000,000 clones listed, roughly 91% are singletons. Positive CCR7 selection of CD45RO-negative cells yielded the naive CD8 cells, and terminally differentiated effector memory CD45RA+ cells were excluded. The specimen was naive CD8+ T cells from PBMCs. The receptors derive from a man younger than 35 in good health. Some clones in this sample may be carry-over from other donors' samples.

The J gene is TRBJ2-1, the V gene TRBV5-1, with a weak D call TRBD2 (6 bases). Per the germline V gene, CDR1 is SGHRS and CDR2 is YFSETQ. V lost 3 bases and J 6 bases, leaving 10 bases between the germline ends. The CDR3 consists of 13 residues. As DNA, the CDR3 is TGCGCCAGCAGCTGGGGGGACCTCAATGAGCAGTTCTTC. It encodes CASSWGDLNEQFF.

V gene TRBV18 combines with J gene TRBJ2-7, with D possibly TRBD2 on 6 matching bases. The length of the CDR3 is 14 residues. The germline V gene encodes CDR1 KGHSH and CDR2 LQKENI. V was clipped by 6 bases and J by 1 base, with 13 bases between them. For the CDR3, the DNA is TGTGCCAGCTCCTTTTCGGGGGTATCCTACGAGCAGTACTTC. Translated, it gives CASSFSGVSYEQYF.

J is TRBJ2-2 and V is TRBV29-1; 12 nucleotides match TRBD2. This CDR3 contains 18 residues. V lost 7 bases, J lost 5 bases, and 17 bases stayed unmatched. Germline V gives CDR1 SQVTM, CDR2 ANQGSEA. Written as DNA, the CDR3 is TGCAGCGCCGAGGGTTTTGGGGGACTAGCGGGTATTACCGGGGAGCTGTTTTTT. As protein: CSAEGFGGLAGITGELFF.

The V gene is TRBV29-1, the J gene TRBJ2-5; the match to TRBD2 covers 7 bases. Germline assignment: CDR1 SQVTM and CDR2 ANQGSEA. This CDR3 spans 13 amino acids. V gave up 4 bases and J gave up 4 bases; unmatched junction bases: 6. CDR3 bases: TGCAGCGTTGGGACTAGGGCCCTAGAGACCCAGTACTTC. This gives the protein CSVGTRALETQYF. The full variable domain, completed using reference TRBV29-1 and TRBJ2-5, is SAVISQKPSRDICQRGTSLTIQCQVDSQVTMMFWYRQQPGQSLTLIATANQGSEATYESGFVIDKFPISRPNLTFSTLTVSNMSPEDSSIYLCSVGTRALETQYFGPGTRLLVL.

CDR3 in amino acids: CASSPTPISYEQYF. The CDR3 bases are TGTGCCAGCAGTCCTACTCCGATAAGCTACGAGCAGTACTTC. This chain connects TRBV6-5 to TRBJ2-7; D unclear. The V gene lost 5 bases and the J gene lost 3 bases, with 14 bases spanning the gap. This CDR3 region has 14 residues. Germline CDR1 is MNHEY and CDR2 is SVGAGI.

The rearrangement uses TRBV7-9 and TRBJ1-1; 8 bases map to TRBD1. Trimming removed 5 bases from V and 2 bases from J; junction bases left unmatched: 7. CDR1 is SEHNR and CDR2 is FQNEAQ in the germline V gene (reference sequence). This CDR3 has 15 amino acids. The CDR3 nucleotides read TGTGCCAGCAGCCCGGGGGCAGGGGGCAACACTGAAGCTTTCTTT. Protein sequence: CASSPGAGGNTEAFF.

This clone was seen once. This chain connects TRBV13 to TRBJ2-1; 8 bases agree with TRBD1. The ends lost 5 bases at V and 9 bases at J; junction bases unmatched: 18. Germline values: CDR1 PRHDT, CDR2 FYEKMQ (reference sequence). The CDR3 length is 17 residues. In DNA, the CDR3 is TGTGCCAGCAGCCCGAAGGGGTTTGCGGGACAGGTAACTGAGCAGTTCTTC. It encodes CASSPKGFAGQVTEQFF.

The J gene is TRBJ2-7, the V gene TRBV7-9; tentative D call: TRBD1 (6 bases). Trimming stripped 1 base from V and 3 bases from J, with 10 bases between. The CDR3 is 14 amino acids. Germline V gene sequence: CDR1 SEHNR, CDR2 FQNEAQ (reference sequence). The CDR3 loop is CASSLVGQLYEQYF. The CDR3 nucleotides read TGTGCCAGCAGCTTAGTCGGACAGCTCTACGAGCAGTACTTC.

This chain joins TRBV19 and TRBJ1-1; D remains unclear. The germline V gene encodes CDR1 LNHDA and CDR2 SQIVND (reference sequence). Trimming removed 7 bases at V and 1 base at J, with 10 bases between. The CDR3 is 13 amino acids. CDR3 sequence (DNA): TGTGCCAGTATCTTGCGGGGGAACACTGAAGCTTTCTTT. Its protein product is CASILRGNTEAFF.

The V and J genes are TRBV19 and TRBJ1-5, with D perhaps TRBD1 (5 bases). CDR1 and CDR2 (germline): LNHDA, SQIVND (reference sequence). V lost 3 bases and J lost 2, with 11 bases in between. The CDR3 sequence is 15 residues long. As DNA, the CDR3 is TGTGCCAGTAGTATTCGAAGGGGAGGCAATCAGCCCCAGCATTTT. It translates to CASSIRRGGNQPQHF.

This clone has just one count. This rearrangement joins TRBV28 to TRBJ2-7; 10 bases are a match to TRBD2. CDR1 MDHEN and CDR2 SYDVKM come from the germline V gene. This CDR3 has 13 amino acids. The V gene end was trimmed by 6 bases and the J gene end by 6 bases; junction bases not matched to a gene: 5. CDR3 region: CASSGLAELEQYF. Here the CDR3 DNA reads TGTGCCAGCAGCGGACTAGCGGAGCTCGAGCAGTACTTC.

V gene TRBV27 combines with J gene TRBJ2-7; 9 bases are a match to TRBD1. With 3 bases clipped from V and 7 bases from J, the junction kept 7 bases outside the gene matches. The CDR3 sequence is 14 residues long. The germline V gene has CDR1 MNHEY and CDR2 SMNVEV (reference sequence). Here the CDR3 DNA reads TGTGCCAGCAGTTTTCTACAGGGGGCGGGAGAGCAGTACTTC. Its protein product is CASSFLQGAGEQYF.

Comment on this clone: This sample includes further DNA sequences coding for the same CDR3. V usage is TRBV29-1 and J usage is TRBJ2-1; no definite D call. CDR1 is SQVTM and CDR2 is ANQGSEA in the germline V gene. The germline V and J ends were trimmed by 6 bases and 0 bases, with 9 bases remaining between them. The CDR3 is made up of 13 amino acids. CDR3 nucleotides: TGCAGCGTCGATGGGCTCTCCTACAATGAGCAGTTCTTC. It yields the protein CSVDGLSYNEQFF.

Comment on this clone: This same CDR3 is encoded by further DNA sequences in the sample. The chain recombines TRBV27 with TRBJ1-1; a possible D gene is TRBD1 (6 bases). Germline CDR1 and CDR2: MNHEY and SMNVEV (reference sequence). The CDR3 spans 13 residues. Between the trimmed V and J ends, which lost 5 bases and 4 bases, there was a span of 11 bases. CDR3 nucleotide sequence: TGTGCCAGCAGTCGCAGGGGTGGCACTGAAGCTTTCTTT. Amino acids: CASSRRGGTEAFF.

This chain links TRBV27 with TRBJ2-2; D tentatively fits TRBD1 or TRBD2 (5 bases each). The V gene lost 2 bases and the J gene lost 3 bases, with 10 bases spanning the gap. The CDR3 spans 15 residues. Germline V CDR1 and CDR2: MNHEY, SMNVEV (reference sequence). The CDR3 DNA reads TGTGCCAGCAGTTTAATCCCGGGACACACCGGGGAGCTGTTTTTT. Protein sequence: CASSLIPGHTGELFF.

This clone was counted a single time. The chain couples TRBV4-1 to TRBJ2-1; 8 bases line up with TRBD2. The J segment lost 6 bases and the V segment lost 2 bases, leaving 3 bases of the junction unmatched. This CDR3 comprises 14 residues. Germline CDR1 reads MGHRA; CDR2 reads YSYEKL. The CDR3 is CASSQIGTSNEQFF. The CDR3 region has the DNA TGCGCCAGCAGCCAAATCGGGACTAGCAATGAGCAGTTCTTC.

J is TRBJ1-3 and V is TRBV4-1, with TRBD1 identical over 7 bases. Germline CDR1 MGHRA, CDR2 YSYEKL. The CDR3 is 16 amino acids. V was pared by 4 bases and J by 1 base, with 7 bases of the junction left unmatched. CDR3 bases: TGCGCCAGCAGCCCCACGGACAGGCGATCTGGAAACACCATATATTTT. Residues: CASSPTDRRSGNTIYF.

This chain connects TRBV7-3 to TRBJ2-7; 9 bases agree with TRBD1. Germline values: CDR1 SGHTA, CDR2 FQGTGA. The trim removed 0 bases at V and 1 base at J, leaving 1 base unmatched. CDR3 size: 15 residues. The CDR3 region is CASSLTDRGSYEQYF. CDR3 nucleotides: TGTGCCAGCAGCTTAACGGACAGGGGTTCCTACGAGCAGTACTTC.